The present T cell receptor beta chain was sequenced within a study of human T cells and chemical hapten exposure. Study-level information: Reading of the patch tests, which applied 0.01% DPC to the upper back, occurred at 6 days. Study-level results: The number of TCRs above 1 in 1000 frequency did not change after DPC sensitization.

This CDR3 is built from 15 residues. CDR1 and CDR2 from the germline V gene are SGHRS and YFSETQ. V was pared by 4 bases and J by 4 bases, with 15 bases between. The time point: patch test 1, 2 weeks after DPC sensitization. Treatment denoted: therapeutic diphenylcyclopropenone sensitization with weekly scalp DPC. Total RNA extraction was carried out from unfractionated whole blood. This clonotype was detected only a few times. What it binds is not known. TCRdb itself ran the RACE reads through MiXCR, one entry per CDR3 protein. Here the sample spans 80,000 to 95,000 distinct CDR3 sequences, around 10% being singletons.

The source material was whole blood, sampled in connection with sensitization to the hapten diphenylcyclopropenone (DPC). The TCR comes from a woman in her forties or fifties with alopecia areata. Some clones in this sample may be carry-over from other donors' samples. This chain connects TRBV5-1 to TRBJ2-1; D remains ambiguous. The CDR3 sequence is CASSVRVDHYNEQFF. CDR3 nucleotide sequence: TGCGCCAGCAGCGTACGCGTCGACCATTACAATGAGCAGTTCTTC.